This T cell receptor beta chain was captured by sequencing in a study of shared clonotypes between healthy human individuals. Regarding the study as a whole: Estimated richness was generally greater in naive than memory subsets. The naive CD4 repertoires of several donors were compared, and roughly 5% of clonotypes were shared.

Comments on this clone: As yet, its antigen is unknown.

Looked up from germline, CDR1 is SGHRS and CDR2 is YFSETQ. CDR3 size: 16 residues. V was clipped by 4 bases and J by 0 bases, with 16 bases between them. Original methodology: Junction-only sequences produced by ImmunoSEQ had no quality scores, so filtering differed. The table came from immunoSEQ multiplex PCR; TCRdb's copy has only in-frame clones and leaves some out. From that table come the V and J calls and clone size; the DNA was used to work out D and trimming. The repertoire includes 1.6 million or so clones, approximately 98.5% of them detected once, and 0.3% to 0.45% sits in the top ten. This clonotype was obtained from a man younger than 40 in good health. The rearrangement joins TRBV5-1 to TRBJ1-2; D gene ambiguous. The sample taken for sequencing was naive CD4+ T cells sorted from blood. Subset described: CD45RA+ positively selected. The CDR3 spells CASSRSTANSNYGYTF. The CDR3 bases are TGCGCCAGCAGCAGGTCTACAGCCAATTCTAACTATGGCTACACCTTC. Full variable domain (missing parts from reference TRBV5-1 and TRBJ1-2): KAGVTQTPRYLIKTRGQQVTLSCSPISGHRSVSWYQQTPGQGLQFLFEYFSETQRNKGNFPGRFSGRQFSNSRSEMNVSTLELGDSALYLCASSRSTANSNYGYTFGSGTRLTVV.